Below are 22 T cell receptor beta chains sequenced from a single sample in a study of blood T cell repertoires in COVID-19. Sequencing used immunoSEQ multiplex PCR; TCRdb keeps in-frame clones, though not all of them. The repertoire consists of under 85,000 clones, with about 85% occurring once and the leading ten covering just under 3%. Specimen: peripheral blood. These receptors were obtained from a man aged 80 or over with acute or convalescent COVID-19.

CDR3: CASGLGQSSGNTIYF. The DNA for the CDR3 is TGTGCTAGTGGTTTGGGACAGAGCTCTGGAAACACCATATATTTT. This chain connects TRBV12-5 to TRBJ1-3; perhaps TRBD1 as D (5 bases). Germline V gives CDR1 LGHNT, CDR2 FRNRAP. CDR3 size: 15 residues. Between the trimmed V and J ends, which lost 1 base and 0 bases, there was a span of 7 bases.

The chain combines TRBV12-5 with TRBJ1-2; D gene ambiguous. The CDR3 totals 12 residues. Trimming removed 4 bases from V and 4 bases from J, with 7 bases in between. CDR1 LGHNT and CDR2 FRNRAP come from the germline V gene. The CDR3 DNA sequence: TGTGCTAGTGGTTCGGACTTCTATGGCTACACCTTC. This encodes CASGSDFYGYTF.

The chain recombines TRBV27 with TRBJ1-5, with D unresolved. The V end lost 6 bases, the J end lost 6 bases, and 15 bases lay between the germline ends. The CDR3 totals 14 residues. Germline CDR1 and CDR2: MNHEY and SMNVEV (reference sequence). The CDR3 coding sequence is TGTGCCAGCAGATTACACACGCGGAGTCAGCCCCAGCATTTT. This encodes CASRLHTRSQPQHF.

The CDR3 DNA reads TGCAGCGTTGAAACGGGGATGAACACTGAAGCTTTCTTT. Protein product: CSVETGMNTEAFF. The chain is built from TRBV29-1 and TRBJ1-1; D not resolved. CDR1 SQVTM and CDR2 ANQGSEA come from the germline V gene. The CDR3 totals 13 residues. Trimming removed 2 bases at V and 0 bases at J, with 7 bases between.

This clone appeared a single time. V usage is TRBV7-2 and J usage is TRBJ2-1, with 10 positions matching TRBD2. J lost 4 bases, V lost 2 bases, and 8 bases had no gene match. The CDR3 has 17 residues. Germline CDR1 SGHTA, CDR2 FQGNSA. The CDR3 loop reads CASSLSPRLAGYNEQFF. The CDR3 nucleotides are TGTGCCAGCAGCTTATCCCCCCGACTAGCGGGTTACAATGAGCAGTTCTTC.

CDR3 residues: CASSTGISGNTIYF. The CDR3 DNA reads TGTGCCAGCAGCACCGGGATCTCTGGAAACACCATATATTTT. The chain links TRBV6-2 or TRBV6-3 to TRBJ1-3, with D unresolved. The CDR3 has 14 amino acids. Trimming pared 6 bases from V and 0 bases from J, leaving 9 bases between. Germline V gives CDR1 MNHEY, CDR2 SVGEGT.

The chain joins TRBV2 to TRBJ1-5, with TRBD1 as a possible D gene (6 bases). V shed 4 bases and J shed 6 bases, with 16 bases lying between them. Germline V lookup: CDR1 SNHLY, CDR2 FYNNEI. The CDR3 covers 15 residues. The CDR3 loop is CASSVFRGSSQPQHF. For the CDR3, the DNA is TGTGCCAGCAGTGTATTCAGGGGCTCCAGTCAGCCCCAGCATTTT.

The rearrangement joins TRBV6-6 to TRBJ2-3; a weak D match, TRBD2 (5 bases). Germline values: CDR1 MNHNY, CDR2 SVGAGI (reference sequence). There are 15 residues in the CDR3. V lost 4 bases, J lost 2 bases, and 13 bases lay in between. The CDR3 region is CASSSYRDATDTQYF. Written as DNA, the CDR3 is TGTGCCAGCAGTTCCTACCGGGATGCCACAGATACGCAGTATTTT.

This rearrangement joins TRBV7-9 to TRBJ2-3, with 12 bases matching TRBD2. Germline V gene sequence: CDR1 SEHNR, CDR2 FQNEAQ (reference sequence). V trimming: 1 base; J trimming: 4 bases; junction bases outside the gene matches: 9. The CDR3 totals 18 residues. The CDR3 nucleotides are TGTGCCAGCAGCTTAGGGTGGCTAGCGGGAGGGCCAGCAGATACGCAGTATTTT. It translates to CASSLGWLAGGPADTQYF.

The rearrangement joins TRBV6-5 to TRBJ2-5, with D possibly TRBD2 on 6 matching bases. Deletions cut 6 bases from V and 2 bases from J, with 13 bases between. Germline CDR1 reads MNHEY; CDR2 reads SVGAGI. The CDR3 is 14 residues long. CDR3 in amino acids: CASRVGGKQETQYF. The CDR3 DNA sequence: TGTGCCAGCAGGGTTGGCGGGAAGCAAGAGACCCAGTACTTC.

The rearrangement uses TRBV6-5 and TRBJ2-5, with D perhaps matching TRBD2 (6 bases). V was pared by 1 base and J by 5 bases, with 11 bases between. In germline, CDR1 is MNHEY, CDR2 SVGAGI. The CDR3 sequence is 14 residues long. CDR3 region: CASSYFAEGETQYF. CDR3 coding DNA: TGTGCCAGCAGTTACTTTGCGGAGGGCGAGACCCAGTACTTC.

CDR3 DNA: TGCAGCGCCACCGACAGCGCCCACTATGGCTACACCTTC. Translating it yields CSATDSAHYGYTF. This chain uses TRBV29-1 with TRBJ1-2; D perhaps matches TRBD1 (5 bases). The CDR3 covers 13 residues. Germline values: CDR1 SQVTM, CDR2 ANQGSEA. V was shortened by 7 bases and J by 3 bases, with 15 bases between the two germline ends.

This clone was detected only once. The rearrangement uses TRBV19 and TRBJ2-7; possibly TRBD2 for D (6 bases). V lost 5 bases, J lost 0 bases, and 11 bases lay in between. Germline-derived CDR1 and CDR2 are LNHDA and SQIVND (reference sequence). This CDR3 region has 14 residues. CDR3 region: CASSVRDFSYEQYF. In nucleotides, the CDR3 is TGTGCCAGTAGTGTCCGGGACTTCTCCTACGAGCAGTACTTC.

This sequence joins TRBV12-3 or TRBV12-4 and TRBJ1-1; D perhaps matches TRBD1 (5 bases). Deletions cut 6 bases from V and 3 bases from J, with 8 bases between. This CDR3 has 12 residues. CDR3 loop: CASRGRDTEAFF. For the CDR3, the DNA is TGTGCCAGCAGGGGGCGCGACACTGAAGCTTTCTTT.

The chain has TRBV2 and TRBJ1-1; D remains ambiguous. V shed 3 bases and J shed 8 bases, with 19 bases lying between them. The CDR3 length is 15 residues. Germline CDR1 and CDR2: SNHLY and FYNNEI. CDR3 region: CASSDPGEGFSEAFF. The CDR3 DNA follows: TGTGCCAGCAGTGACCCCGGGGAGGGCTTCTCAGAAGCTTTCTTT.

The chain carries TRBV5-1 and TRBJ2-7, with 8 bases matching TRBD2. This CDR3 spans 15 amino acids. Germline CDR1 and CDR2: SGHRS and YFSETQ. Losses at the gene ends were 0 bases for V and 4 bases for J; bases not matched to a gene: 6. The DNA for the CDR3 is TGCGCCAGCAGCTTGGCGGGGGGGGCAGGGTACGAGCAGTACTTC. Amino acids: CASSLAGGAGYEQYF. Using reference TRBV5-1 and TRBJ2-7 for the parts outside the CDR3, the full variable domain is KAGVTQTPRYLIKTRGQQVTLSCSPISGHRSVSWYQQTPGQGLQFLFEYFSETQRNKGNFPGRFSGRQFSNSRSEMNVSTLELGDSALYLCASSLAGGAGYEQYFGPGTRLTVT.

Concerning this clone: A junction boundary mismatches the germline segment, possibly from a read error. The chain links TRBV10-1 to TRBJ2-1; 11 positions agree with TRBD2. CDR1 is WNHNN, CDR2 SYGVQD, per germline (reference sequence). CDR3 length: 17 amino acids. CDR3 sequence reads: CASSDRKLAGAANERFF. The DNA of the CDR3 is TGCGCCAGCAGCGACCGAAAACTAGCGGGAGCTGCCAATGAGCGGTTCTTC.

The rearrangement uses TRBV29-1 and TRBJ2-5; D is unresolved. Germline CDR1 reads SQVTM; CDR2 reads ANQGSEA. This CDR3 is built from 15 residues. Trimming left V 6 bases short and J 0 bases short, with 17 bases between. The DNA for the CDR3 is TGCAGCGTGGTGCCGGCCGGGTGGCACCAAGAGACCCAGTACTTC. Translation gives CSVVPAGWHQETQYF.

V gene TRBV27 combines with J gene TRBJ2-7; 7 nucleotides agree with TRBD1. Germline CDR1 reads MNHEY; CDR2 reads SMNVEV (reference sequence). The CDR3 totals 14 residues. The ends lost 5 bases at V and 3 bases at J; junction bases unmatched: 7. This CDR3 is CASSPRDSNYEQYF. In DNA form, the CDR3 reads TGTGCCAGCAGTCCTAGGGACAGCAACTACGAGCAGTACTTC.

J is TRBJ2-2 and V is TRBV6-2 or TRBV6-3; TRBD2 aligns across 9 bases. The V and J ends lost 5 bases and 4 bases, in that order; junction bases with no gene match: 5. Per the germline V gene, CDR1 is MNHEY and CDR2 is SVGEGT. The CDR3 length is 15 residues. The CDR3 is CASSGLASGTGELFF. The DNA for the CDR3 is TGTGCCAGCAGTGGACTAGCGTCGGGCACCGGGGAGCTGTTTTTT.

The chain uses TRBV6-2 or TRBV6-3 and TRBJ2-1, with D tentatively TRBD1 (6 bases). Trimming cost V 0 bases and J 4 bases, with 10 bases left between them. From germline, CDR1 is MNHEY and CDR2 SVGEGT. The CDR3 is made up of 15 amino acids. CDR3 loop: CASSYSQGLYNEQFF. The CDR3 DNA is TGTGCCAGCAGTTACTCGCAGGGGTTGTACAATGAGCAGTTCTTC.

The chain carries TRBV7-2 and TRBJ1-4; TRBD1 matches 10 bases. Trimming cost V 6 bases and J 6 bases; bases outside gene matches: 4. CDR1 and CDR2 from the germline V gene are SGHTA and FQGNSA. The CDR3 extends over 14 amino acids. The DNA of the CDR3 is TGTGCCAGCAGTTTCGGGACAGGGGATGAAAAACTGTTTTTT. This gives the protein CASSFGTGDEKLFF.